This section outlines one TCR beta chain sequence together with its context. This clone's antigen is unknown. There are no base qualities to consult, and no much larger clone falls within one base. V is reduced by 5 bases and J by 0 bases, leaving a spacing of 10 bases between them. Reading the germline V gene gives CDR1 SGHTA and CDR2 FQGNSA. Inclusive of the bounding cysteine and phenylalanine, the CDR3 is 14 residues long. The retained sequence is limited to the CDR3, 42 bases, with the frame set at the first base. TCRbeta CDR3 regions were amplified from genomic DNA by means of the immunoSEQ Assay, a bias-controlled multiplex PCR. Turning to the authors' computational methods: The number of nucleated cells in each sample was estimated by amplification of reference gene primers within the assay. To quantify the absolute abundance of each unique TCRbeta CDR3 rearrangement, sequence reads were collapsed and filtered. Productive Simpson clonality was computed per sample as the square root of Simpson's diversity index over productive rearrangements. In TCRdb, the immuneACCESS table is reduced to in-frame sequences with V and J assigned. These tables do not hold every clone; where another copy was compared, an unresolved V gene accounts for under half, and the others remain unexplained. V and J calls and clone size come straight from that table; D and trimming were deduced from the DNA. Present in this sample are approximately 260,000 clones, about 87% of which were seen just once. The biggest ten clones account for about a tenth of the sample.

This sample was included in a study of blood T cell repertoires in COVID-19 (dated by TCRdb to the early 2020s). Turning to the overall study: Samples covering the acute and convalescent phases of COVID-19 were provided by collaborators in the United States, Italy and Spain. The material from the prospective study consisted of cDNA or gDNA derived from T cells, B-cell-depleted T cells, or PBMCs. Subjects who had been exposed to COVID-19, were actively infected with it, or had recovered from it provided the deeply sampled blood TCRbeta repertoires that made up the dataset. A freely available public database, intended as a resource for researchers studying the immune response to SARS-CoV-2, is where the repertoires were released. The samples were drawn from the first 160 participants of the ongoing ImmuneRACE study and from 1,254 subjects provided by 6 global collaborators. Nearly every sample came with metadata listing a de-identified subject ID, COVID-19 status, age in years and sex. HLA class I and class II types, where available, came from metadata supplied by the sample provider rather than from assay-based typing.

In Seattle, one collaborating source enrolled patients while the infection was active and tracked those patients longitudinally over the course of disease. Each collaborating institution followed its own protocols to collect whole blood in K2EDTA tubes. For TCRbeta analysis, collaborators shipped samples as frozen whole blood, isolated PBMCs, or DNA extracted from either of those sample types. The research as a whole found: The quantity of clinical and demographic metadata differed by source and by participant and was supplied without curation.

The sequencing sample was made of peripheral blood. The sequence joins TRBV7-2 to TRBJ1-2; the D gene remains uncertain. The clonotype comes from a woman in her 70s with COVID-19, enrolled during active disease. CDR3 protein: CASSVDTSNYGYTF. The nucleotide sequence is given as TGTGCCAGCAGCGTTGACACCTCTAACTATGGCTACACCTTC. Outside the CDR3, residues come from the reference TRBV7-2 and TRBJ1-2 proteins, so the full variable domain is: GAGVSQSPSNKVTEKGKDVELRCDPISGHTALYWYRQSLGQGLEFLIYFQGNSAPDKSGLPSDRFSAERTGGSVSTLTIQRTQQEDSAVYLCASSVDTSNYGYTFGSGTRLTVV.